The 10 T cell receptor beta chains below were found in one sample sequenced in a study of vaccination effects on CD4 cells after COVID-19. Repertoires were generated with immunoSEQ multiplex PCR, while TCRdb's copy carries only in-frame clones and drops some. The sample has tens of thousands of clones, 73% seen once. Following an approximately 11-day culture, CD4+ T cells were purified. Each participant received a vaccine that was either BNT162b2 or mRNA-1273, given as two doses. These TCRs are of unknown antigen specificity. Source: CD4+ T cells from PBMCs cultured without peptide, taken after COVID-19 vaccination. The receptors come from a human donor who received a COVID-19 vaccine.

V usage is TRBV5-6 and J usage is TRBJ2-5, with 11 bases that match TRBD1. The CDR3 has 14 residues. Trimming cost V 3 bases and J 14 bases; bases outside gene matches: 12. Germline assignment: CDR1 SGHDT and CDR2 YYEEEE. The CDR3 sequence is CASSSGQGDRFSYF. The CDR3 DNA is TGTGCCAGCAGCTCGGGACAGGGGGACCGTTTTTCTTACTTC.

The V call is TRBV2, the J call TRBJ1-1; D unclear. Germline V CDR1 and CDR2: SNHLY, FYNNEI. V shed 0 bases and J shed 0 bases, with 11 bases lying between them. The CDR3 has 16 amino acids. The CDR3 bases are TGTGCCAGCAGTGAAGCGCTTTACAGAGTGAACACTGAAGCTTTCTTT. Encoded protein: CASSEALYRVNTEAFF.

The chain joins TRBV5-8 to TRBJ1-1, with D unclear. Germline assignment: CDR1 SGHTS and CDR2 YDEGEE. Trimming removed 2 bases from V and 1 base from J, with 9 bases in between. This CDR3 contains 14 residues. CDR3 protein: CASSFGRSNTEAFF. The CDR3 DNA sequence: TGTGCCAGCAGCTTCGGGAGGTCGAACACTGAAGCTTTCTTT.

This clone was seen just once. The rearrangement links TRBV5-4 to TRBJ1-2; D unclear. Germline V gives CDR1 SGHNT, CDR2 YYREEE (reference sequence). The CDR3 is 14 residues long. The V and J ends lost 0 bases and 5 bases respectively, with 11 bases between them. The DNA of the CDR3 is TGTGCCAGCAGCTTGGCGGCACAGCCTTATGGCTACACCTTC. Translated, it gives CASSLAAQPYGYTF.

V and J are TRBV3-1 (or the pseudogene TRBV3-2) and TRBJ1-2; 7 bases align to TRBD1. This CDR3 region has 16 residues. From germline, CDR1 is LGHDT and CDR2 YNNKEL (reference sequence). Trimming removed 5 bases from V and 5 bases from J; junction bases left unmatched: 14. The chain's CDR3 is CASSSGQAMLGYGYTF. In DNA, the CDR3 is TGTGCCAGCAGCTCAGGACAGGCAATGTTGGGGTATGGCTACACCTTC.

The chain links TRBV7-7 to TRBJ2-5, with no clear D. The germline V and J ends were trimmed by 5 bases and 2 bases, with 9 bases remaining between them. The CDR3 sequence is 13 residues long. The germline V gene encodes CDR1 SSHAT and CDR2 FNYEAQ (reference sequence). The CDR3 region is CASSPQLQETQYF. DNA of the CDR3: TGTGCCAGCAGCCCCCAACTTCAAGAGACCCAGTACTTC. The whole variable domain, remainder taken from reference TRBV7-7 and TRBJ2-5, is GAGVSQSPRYKVTKRGQDVTLRCDPISSHATLYWYQQALGQGPEFLTYFNYEAQPDKSGLPSDRFSAERPEGSISTLTIQRTEQRDSAMYRCASSPQLQETQYFGPGTRLLVL.

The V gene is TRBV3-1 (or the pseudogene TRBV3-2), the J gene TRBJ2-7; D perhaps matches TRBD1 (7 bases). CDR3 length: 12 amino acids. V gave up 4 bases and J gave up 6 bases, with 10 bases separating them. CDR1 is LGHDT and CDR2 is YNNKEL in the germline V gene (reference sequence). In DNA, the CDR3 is TGTGCCAGCAGCCTCCAGGGGGGCGAGCAGTACGTC. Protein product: CASSLQGGEQYV.

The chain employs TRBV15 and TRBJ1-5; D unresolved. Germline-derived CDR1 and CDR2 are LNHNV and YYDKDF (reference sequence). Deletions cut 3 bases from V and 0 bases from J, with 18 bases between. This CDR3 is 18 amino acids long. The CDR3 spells CATSSPNMAFTSNQPQHF. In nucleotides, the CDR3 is TGTGCCACCAGCAGCCCCAACATGGCTTTCACTAGCAATCAGCCCCAGCATTTT.

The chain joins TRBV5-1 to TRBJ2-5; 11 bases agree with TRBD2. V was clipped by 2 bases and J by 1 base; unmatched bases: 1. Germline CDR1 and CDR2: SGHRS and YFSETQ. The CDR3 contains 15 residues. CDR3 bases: TGCGCCAGCAGCTTTAGCGGGGGGGCCCAAGAGACCCAGTACTTC. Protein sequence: CASSFSGGAQETQYF.

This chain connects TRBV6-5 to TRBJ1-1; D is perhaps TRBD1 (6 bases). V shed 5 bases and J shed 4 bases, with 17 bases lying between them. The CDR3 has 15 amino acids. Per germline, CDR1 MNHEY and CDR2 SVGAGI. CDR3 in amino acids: CASSRQGNEATEAFF. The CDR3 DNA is TGTGCCAGCAGTCGCCAGGGGAACGAGGCCACTGAAGCTTTCTTT.